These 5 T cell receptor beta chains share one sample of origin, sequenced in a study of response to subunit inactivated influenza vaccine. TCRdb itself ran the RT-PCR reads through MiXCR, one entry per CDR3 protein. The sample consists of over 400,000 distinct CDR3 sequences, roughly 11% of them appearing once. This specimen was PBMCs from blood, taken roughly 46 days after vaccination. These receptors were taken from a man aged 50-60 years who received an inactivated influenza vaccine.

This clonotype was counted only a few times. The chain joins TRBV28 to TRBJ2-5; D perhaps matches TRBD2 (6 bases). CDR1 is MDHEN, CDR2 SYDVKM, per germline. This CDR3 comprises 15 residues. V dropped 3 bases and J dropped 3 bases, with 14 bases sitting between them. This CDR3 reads CASSLGIGGKETQYF. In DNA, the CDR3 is TGTGCCAGCAGTTTGGGAATCGGCGGGAAAGAGACCCAGTACTTC.

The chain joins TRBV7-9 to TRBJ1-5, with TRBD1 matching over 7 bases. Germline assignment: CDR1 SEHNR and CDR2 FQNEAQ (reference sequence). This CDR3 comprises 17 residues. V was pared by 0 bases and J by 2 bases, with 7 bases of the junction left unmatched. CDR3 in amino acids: CASSLATLGQGNQPQHF. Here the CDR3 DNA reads TGTGCCAGCAGCTTAGCCACACTTGGACAGGGCAATCAGCCCCAGCATTTT.

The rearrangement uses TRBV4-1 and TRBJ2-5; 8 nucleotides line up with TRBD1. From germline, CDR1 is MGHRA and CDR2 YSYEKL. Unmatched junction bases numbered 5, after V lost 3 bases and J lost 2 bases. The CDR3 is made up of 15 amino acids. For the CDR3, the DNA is TGCGCCAGCAGCCACATAGACAGGGGTCAAGAGACCCAGTACTTC. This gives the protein CASSHIDRGQETQYF.

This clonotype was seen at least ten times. CDR3 nucleotides: TGTGCCAGCAGTTTACCCGGTGAGCAGTTCTTC. Its protein product is CASSLPGEQFF. This chain uses TRBV28 with TRBJ2-1; D call uncertain. The CDR3 runs to 11 residues. The V and J ends lost 2 bases and 9 bases respectively, with 5 bases between them. Germline lookup yields CDR1 MDHEN and CDR2 SYDVKM.

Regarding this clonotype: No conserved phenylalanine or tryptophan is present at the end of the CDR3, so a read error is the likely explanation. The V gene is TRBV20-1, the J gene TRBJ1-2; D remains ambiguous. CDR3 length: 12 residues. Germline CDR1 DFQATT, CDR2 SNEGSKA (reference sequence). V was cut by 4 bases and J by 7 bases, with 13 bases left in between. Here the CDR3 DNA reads TGCAGTGCTAAGAGTTCCGAGGCTGGCTACACCTTG. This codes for CSAKSSEAGYTL.